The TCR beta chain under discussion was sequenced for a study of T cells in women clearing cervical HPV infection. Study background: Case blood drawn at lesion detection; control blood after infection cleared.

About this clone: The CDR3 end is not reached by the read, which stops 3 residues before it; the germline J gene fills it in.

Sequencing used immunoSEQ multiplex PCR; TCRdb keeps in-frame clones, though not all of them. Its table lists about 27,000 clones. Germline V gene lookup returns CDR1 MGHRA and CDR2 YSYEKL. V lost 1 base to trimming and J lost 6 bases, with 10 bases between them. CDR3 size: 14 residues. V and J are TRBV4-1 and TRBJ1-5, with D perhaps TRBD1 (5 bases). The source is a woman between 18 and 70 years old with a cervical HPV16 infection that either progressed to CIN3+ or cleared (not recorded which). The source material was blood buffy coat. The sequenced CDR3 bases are TGCGCCAGCAGCCAAGGAGGGGATGGTCAGCCC. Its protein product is CASSQGGDGQP. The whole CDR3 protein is CASSQGGDGQPQHF.